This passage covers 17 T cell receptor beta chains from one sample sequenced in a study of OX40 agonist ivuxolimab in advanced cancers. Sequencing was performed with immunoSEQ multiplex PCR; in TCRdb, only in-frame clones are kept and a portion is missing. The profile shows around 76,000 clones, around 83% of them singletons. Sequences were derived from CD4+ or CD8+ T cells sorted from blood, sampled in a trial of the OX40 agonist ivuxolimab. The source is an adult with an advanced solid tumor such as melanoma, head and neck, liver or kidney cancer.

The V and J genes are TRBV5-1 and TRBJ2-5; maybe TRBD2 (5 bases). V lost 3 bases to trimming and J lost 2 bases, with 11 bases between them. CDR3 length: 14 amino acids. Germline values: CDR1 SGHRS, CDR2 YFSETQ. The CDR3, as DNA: TGCGCCAGCAGCTCCGGACTGGGACAAGAGACCCAGTACTTC. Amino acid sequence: CASSSGLGQETQYF.

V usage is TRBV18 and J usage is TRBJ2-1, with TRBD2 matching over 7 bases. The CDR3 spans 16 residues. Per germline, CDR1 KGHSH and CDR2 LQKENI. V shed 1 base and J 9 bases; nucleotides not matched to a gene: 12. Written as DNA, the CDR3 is TGTGCCAGCTCACCACGCCCCAATCGGGAGGAGGGTGAGCAGTTCTTC. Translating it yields CASSPRPNREEGEQFF.

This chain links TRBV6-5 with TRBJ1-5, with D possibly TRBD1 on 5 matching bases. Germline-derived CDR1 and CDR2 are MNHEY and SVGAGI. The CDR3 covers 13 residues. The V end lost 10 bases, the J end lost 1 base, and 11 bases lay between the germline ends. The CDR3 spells CATLGGSNQPQHF. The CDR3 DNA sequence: TGTGCCACCTTGGGGGGAAGCAATCAGCCCCAGCATTTT.

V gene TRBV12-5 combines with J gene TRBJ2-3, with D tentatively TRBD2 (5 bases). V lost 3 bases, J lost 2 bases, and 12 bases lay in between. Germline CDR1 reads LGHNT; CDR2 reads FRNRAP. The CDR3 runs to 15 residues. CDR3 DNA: TGTGCTAGTGGTTTCGGGGATAGGGTCACAGATACGCAGTATTTT. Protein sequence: CASGFGDRVTDTQYF. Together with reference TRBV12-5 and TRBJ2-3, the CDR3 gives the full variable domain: DARVTQTPRHKVTEMGQEVTMRCQPILGHNTVFWYRQTMMQGLELLAYFRNRAPLDDSGMPKDRFSAEMPDATLATLKIQPSEPRDSAVYFCASGFGDRVTDTQYFGPGTRLTVL.

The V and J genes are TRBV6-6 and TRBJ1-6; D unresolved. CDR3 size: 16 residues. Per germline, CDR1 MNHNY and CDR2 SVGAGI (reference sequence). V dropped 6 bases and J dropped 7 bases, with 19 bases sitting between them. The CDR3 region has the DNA TGTGCCAGCAGACTACCTACGGCGGATCAAAATTCACCCCTCCACTTT. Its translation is CASRLPTADQNSPLHF.

CDR3 coding DNA: TGTGCCAGCTCTCTCGGACGGGGAACCTACGAGCAGTACTTC. It codes for CASSLGRGTYEQYF. The chain recombines TRBV18 with TRBJ2-7; a possible D gene is TRBD2 (5 bases). Germline CDR1 KGHSH, CDR2 LQKENI. The V end lost 6 bases, the J end lost 2 bases, and 14 bases lay between the germline ends. The CDR3 runs 14 residues.

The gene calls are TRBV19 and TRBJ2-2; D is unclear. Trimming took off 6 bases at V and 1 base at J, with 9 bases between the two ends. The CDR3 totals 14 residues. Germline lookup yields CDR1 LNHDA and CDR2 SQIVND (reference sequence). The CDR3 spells CASRRDWNTGELFF. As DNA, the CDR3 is TGTGCCAGTAGACGAGACTGGAACACCGGGGAGCTGTTTTTT.

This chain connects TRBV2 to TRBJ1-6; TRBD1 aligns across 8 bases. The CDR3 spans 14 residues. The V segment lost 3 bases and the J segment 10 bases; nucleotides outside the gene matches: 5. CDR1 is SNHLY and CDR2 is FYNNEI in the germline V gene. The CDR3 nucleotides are TGTGCCAGCAGTGAGACAGGGGAAAGATCACCCCTCCACTTT. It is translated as CASSETGERSPLHF.

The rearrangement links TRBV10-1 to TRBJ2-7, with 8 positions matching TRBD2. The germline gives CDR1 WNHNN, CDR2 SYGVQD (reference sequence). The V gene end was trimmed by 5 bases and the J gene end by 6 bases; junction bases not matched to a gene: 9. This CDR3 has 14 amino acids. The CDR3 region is CASSPSGLVAEQYF. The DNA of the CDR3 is TGCGCCAGCAGTCCCTCGGGACTAGTCGCCGAGCAGTACTTC.

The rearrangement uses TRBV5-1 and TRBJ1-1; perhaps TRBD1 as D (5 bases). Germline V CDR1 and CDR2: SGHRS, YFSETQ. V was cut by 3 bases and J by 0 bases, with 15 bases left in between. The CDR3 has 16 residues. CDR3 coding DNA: TGCGCCAGCAGCTGGGGACCCCAGGGCTTGAACACTGAAGCTTTCTTT. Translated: CASSWGPQGLNTEAFF.

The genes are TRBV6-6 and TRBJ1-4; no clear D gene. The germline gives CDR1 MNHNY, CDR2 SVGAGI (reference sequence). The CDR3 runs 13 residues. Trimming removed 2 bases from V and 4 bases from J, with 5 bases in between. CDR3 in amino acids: CASSYAGNEKLFF. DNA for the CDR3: TGTGCCAGCAGTTACGCGGGTAATGAAAAACTGTTTTTT.

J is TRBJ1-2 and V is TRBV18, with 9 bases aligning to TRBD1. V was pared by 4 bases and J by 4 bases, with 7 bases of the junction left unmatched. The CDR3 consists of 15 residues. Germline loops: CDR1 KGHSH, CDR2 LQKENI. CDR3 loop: CASSLGTGLGYGYTF. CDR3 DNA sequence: TGTGCCAGCTCACTGGGGACAGGGCTAGGCTATGGCTACACCTTC.

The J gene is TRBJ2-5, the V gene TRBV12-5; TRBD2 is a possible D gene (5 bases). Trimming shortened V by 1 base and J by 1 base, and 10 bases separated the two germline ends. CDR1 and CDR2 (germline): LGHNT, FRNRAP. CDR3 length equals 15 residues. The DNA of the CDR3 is TGTGCTAGTGGTTTGGCCGAGGGCACCCAAGAGACCCAGTACTTC. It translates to CASGLAEGTQETQYF.

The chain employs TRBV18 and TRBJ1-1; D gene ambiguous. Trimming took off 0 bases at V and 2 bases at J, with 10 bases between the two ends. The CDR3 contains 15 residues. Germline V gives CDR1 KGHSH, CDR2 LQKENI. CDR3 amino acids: CASSPPSIVNTEAFF. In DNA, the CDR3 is TGTGCCAGCTCACCACCGTCGATAGTCAACACTGAAGCTTTCTTT.

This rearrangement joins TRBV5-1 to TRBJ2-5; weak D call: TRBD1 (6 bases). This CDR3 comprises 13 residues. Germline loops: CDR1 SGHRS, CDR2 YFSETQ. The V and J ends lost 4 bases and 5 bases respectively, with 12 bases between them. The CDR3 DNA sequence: TGCGCCAGCAGCACTACAGGGCGGGAGACCCAGTACTTC. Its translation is CASSTTGRETQYF. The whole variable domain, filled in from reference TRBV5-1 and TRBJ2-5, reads KAGVTQTPRYLIKTRGQQVTLSCSPISGHRSVSWYQQTPGQGLQFLFEYFSETQRNKGNFPGRFSGRQFSNSRSEMNVSTLELGDSALYLCASSTTGRETQYFGPGTRLLVL.

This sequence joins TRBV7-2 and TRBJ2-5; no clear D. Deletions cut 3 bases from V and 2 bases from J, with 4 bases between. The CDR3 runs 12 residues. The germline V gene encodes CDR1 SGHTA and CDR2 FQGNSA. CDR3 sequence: CASSLLQETQYF. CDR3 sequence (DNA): TGTGCCAGCAGCTTGCTACAAGAGACCCAGTACTTC.

This CDR3 is CASSQTWGSSYNEQFF. CDR3 bases: TGTGCCAGCAGCCAGACGTGGGGGTCTTCCTACAATGAGCAGTTCTTC. The rearrangement joins TRBV4-2 to TRBJ2-1, with D perhaps TRBD1 or TRBD2 (5 bases each). Germline CDR1 LGHNA, CDR2 YNFKEQ. V lost 3 bases, J lost 1 base, and 13 bases lay in between. The CDR3 runs to 16 residues.